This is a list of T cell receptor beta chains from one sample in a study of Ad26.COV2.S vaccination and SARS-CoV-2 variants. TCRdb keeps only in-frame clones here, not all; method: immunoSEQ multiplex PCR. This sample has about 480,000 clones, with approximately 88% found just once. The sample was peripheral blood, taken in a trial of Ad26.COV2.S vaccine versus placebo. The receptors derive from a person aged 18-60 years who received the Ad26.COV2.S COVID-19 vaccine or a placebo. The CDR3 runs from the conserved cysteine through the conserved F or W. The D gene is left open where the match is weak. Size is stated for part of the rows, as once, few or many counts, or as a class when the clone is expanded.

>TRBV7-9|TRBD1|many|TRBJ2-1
TGTGCCAGCTGGAGACAGGGGTACAATGAGCAGTTCTTC
CASWRQGYNEQFF
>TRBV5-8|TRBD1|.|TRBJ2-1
TGTGCCAGCAGCACGACAGGGGATCGGCAGTTCTTC
CASSTTGDRQFF
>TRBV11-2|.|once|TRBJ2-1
TGTGCCAGCAGCATCACTACCAGATGGGGGTACTACAATGAGCAGTTCTTC
CASSITTRWGYYNEQFF
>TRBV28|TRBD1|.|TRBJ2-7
TGTGCCAGCAAACAAACCCCGGACAGGGGAGTTTACGAGCAGTACTTC
CASKQTPDRGVYEQYF
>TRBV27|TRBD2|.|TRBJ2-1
TGTGCCAGCAAAGGAGCGGGAGGGCCCTACAATGAGCAGTTCTTC
CASKGAGGPYNEQFF
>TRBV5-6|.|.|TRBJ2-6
TGTGCCAGCAGCTTAGAGGGTACCGGGGCCAACGTCCTGACTTTC
CASSLEGTGANVLTF
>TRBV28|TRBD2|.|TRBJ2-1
TGTGCCAGCAGCACAATAGCGGGAGTAAGGAATGAGCAGTTCTTC
CASSTIAGVRNEQFF
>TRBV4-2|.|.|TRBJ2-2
TGTGCCAGCAGCCATGACCTCCCGGCCAGGGAGCTGTTTTTT
CASSHDLPARELFF
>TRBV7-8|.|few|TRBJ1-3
TGTGCCAGCAGCTTAATTGTAGTTGGTGGAACTGGAAACACCATATATTTT
CASSLIVVGGTGNTIYF
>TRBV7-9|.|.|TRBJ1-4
TGTGCCAGCAGCTTAGACGAAAAACTGTTTTTT
CASSLDEKLFF
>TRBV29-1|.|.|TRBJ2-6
TGCAGCGTTGGTGCCTCTGGGGCCAACGTCCTGACTTTC
CSVGASGANVLTF
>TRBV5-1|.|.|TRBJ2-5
TGCGCCAGCAGCCTCTATCCGGGACCGGAGACCCAGTACTTC
CASSLYPGPETQYF
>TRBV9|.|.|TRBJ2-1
TGTGCCAGCAGCGTAGAGTTGAGGGGGGAGCAGTTCTTC
CASSVELRGEQFF
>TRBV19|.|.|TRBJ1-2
TGTGCCAGTAGTATCCAGGGTGCAAACTATGGCTACACCTTC
CASSIQGANYGYTF
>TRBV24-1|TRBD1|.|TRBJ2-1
TGTGCCACCAGTGATCCTAAGGGGGCAGTGGCAATCCACGAGCAGTTCTTC
CATSDPKGAVAIHEQFF
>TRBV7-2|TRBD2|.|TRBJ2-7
TGTGCCAGCAGCTCTACTAGCGGGAGTTCCTACGAGCAGTACTTC
CASSSTSGSSYEQYF
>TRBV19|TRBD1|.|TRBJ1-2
TGTGCCAGTAGTACCCGGGACAGGGCTAACTATGGCTACACCTTC
CASSTRDRANYGYTF
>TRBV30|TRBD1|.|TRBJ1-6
TGTGCCTGGAGGGGCAGGGGGCTCTATAATTCACCCCTCCACTTT
CAWRGRGLYNSPLHF
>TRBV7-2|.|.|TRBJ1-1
TGTGCCAGCAGCTTCTATGGACAGATGAACACTGAAGCTTTCTTT
CASSFYGQMNTEAFF
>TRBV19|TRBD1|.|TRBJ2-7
TGTGCCAGTAGTACTCAGACAGGGTTTTCCTACGAGCAGTACTTC
CASSTQTGFSYEQYF
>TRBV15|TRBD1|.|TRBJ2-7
TGTGCCACCAGCAGGGACAGGGCTTCCTACGAGCAGTACTTC
CATSRDRASYEQYF
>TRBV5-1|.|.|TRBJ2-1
TGCGCCAGCAGTAGCTTCGATGAGCAGTTCTTC
CASSSFDEQFF
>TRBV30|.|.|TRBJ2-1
TGTGCCTGGAGTGTACCTAGTGGATGGAGCGATGAGCAGTTCTTC
CAWSVPSGWSDEQFF
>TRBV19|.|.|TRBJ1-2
TGTGCCAGTAGGCAGGGCTATGGCTACACCTTC
CASRQGYGYTF
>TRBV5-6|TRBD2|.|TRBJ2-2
TGTGCCAGCACCGAATTAGCGGGAGCGAACACCGGGGAGCTGTTTTTT
CASTELAGANTGELFF
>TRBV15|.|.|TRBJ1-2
TGTGCCACCAGCAGAGATTTCCGCTACACCTTC
CATSRDFRYTF
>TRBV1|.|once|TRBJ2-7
TGCACCAGCACCACGCTACCCCTTGGACACGGGGCCTACGAGCAGTACTTC
CTSTTLPLGHGAYEQYF
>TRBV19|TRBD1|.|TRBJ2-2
TGTGCCAGTAGTATAGGACAGGGAACCGGGGAGCTGTTTTTT
CASSIGQGTGELFF
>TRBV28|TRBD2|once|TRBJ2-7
TGTGCCAGCAGTCCCCCCGGACTAGCGGGCCGTCTTGGGTCCAAATACGAGCAGTACTTC
CASSPPGLAGRLGSKYEQYF